The sequence of this TCR beta chain was determined in a study of T cells in localized non-small cell lung cancer. Libraries were prepared by immunoSEQ multiplex PCR; TCRdb keeps only in-frame clonotypes and omits some of them. The table shows 50,000 to 75,000 clones, with roughly 90% occurring only once. V was pared by 0 bases and J by 7 bases, with 6 bases between. From germline, CDR1 is SGHAT and CDR2 FQNNGV. This CDR3 comprises 12 residues. This clonotype originated in a man aged 40 to 70 with stage I squamous cell lung carcinoma. The rearrangement links TRBV11-2 to TRBJ1-1; no reliable D call. The material sequenced was peripheral blood, taken before any cancer treatment. CDR3 DNA: TGTGCCAGCAGCTTAGATTGGGGTGAAGCTTTCTTT. It encodes CASSLDWGEAFF.